A single sample is the source of the 13 T cell receptor beta chains below, sequenced in a study of T cells expressing NK-cell markers (TCRdb year 2020). Library prep was done by 5' RACE. Sequenced using an Illumina HiSeq 2000. With the reads reprocessed by TCRdb, a single entry stands for each CDR3 protein sequence and no DNA is reported. The sample's own table lists some 440,000 distinct CDR3 sequences. Roughly 1.4% of the sample comes from the top ten. The sample consisted of blood T cells: a sorted CD56 or NKG2C T cell subset, CD4+ or CD8+ T cells, or bulk PBMC T cells (not recorded which). The receptor source for this set is a woman aged 50 to 65 in good health. Donor details come from another sample of the same person, matched by shared clones.

The CDR3 spells CASNRLAGVTGELFF. The rearrangement uses TRBV2 and TRBJ2-2; checking the TCRdb D call of TRBD2 is not possible without DNA. Germline values: CDR1 SNHLY, CDR2 FYNNEI. The CDR3 totals 15 residues.

The rearrangement uses TRBV12-3 or TRBV12-4 and TRBJ2-7; TCRdb names TRBD2, which stays unverified in the absence of DNA. The length of the CDR3 is 13 residues. Here the CDR3 reads CASSLRENYEQYF.

V is TRBV29-1 and J is TRBJ2-7; lacking DNA, the TRBD2 call made by TCRdb goes unchecked. The germline V gene encodes CDR1 SQVTM and CDR2 ANQGSEA. The length of the CDR3 is 13 residues. CDR3: CSVATSLTYEQYF.

The J gene is TRBJ2-7, the V gene TRBV5-1; TCRdb's D call of TRBD1 is untestable without DNA. This CDR3 is 16 amino acids long. Germline V gene lookup returns CDR1 SGHRS and CDR2 YFSETQ. The CDR3 reads CASSLEGGHNHYEQYF.

This chain uses TRBV6-6 with TRBJ1-2. The length of the CDR3 is 14 residues. Germline CDR1 reads MNHNY; CDR2 reads SVGAGI (reference sequence). The CDR3 protein is CASSYPGEGYGYTF.

V and J are TRBV7-2 and TRBJ2-1. This CDR3 is 12 amino acids long. Germline-derived CDR1 and CDR2 are SGHTA and FQGNSA. The CDR3 protein is CASSSWDYEQFF.

The chain combines TRBV3-1 with TRBJ2-2; the TCRdb D gene call, TRBD1, has no DNA to confirm it. Germline V lookup: CDR1 LGHDT, CDR2 YNNKEL (reference sequence). The CDR3 has 16 residues. CDR3 sequence: CASIQGPGHHTGELFF.

This chain connects TRBV12-3 or TRBV12-4 to TRBJ2-1; TCRdb names TRBD1, which stays unverified in the absence of DNA. The length of the CDR3 is 13 residues. The CDR3 sequence is CASSPRDGNEQFF.

The chain employs TRBV5-1 and TRBJ2-3; the TRBD1 assignment by TCRdb is unverifiable without DNA. The germline gives CDR1 SGHRS, CDR2 YFSETQ. The length of the CDR3 is 16 residues. This CDR3 is CASSSRGPGGTDTQYF.

The chain couples TRBV18 to TRBJ2-5; TCRdb calls TRBD1, which cannot be checked without DNA. CDR1 is KGHSH, CDR2 LQKENI, per germline. This CDR3 has 14 amino acids. CDR3 residues: CASSFRQAQETQYF.

The chain recombines TRBV11-2 with TRBJ2-1. The germline V gene encodes CDR1 SGHAT and CDR2 FQNNGV. The CDR3 has 16 amino acids. This CDR3 reads CASSQMTRGSYNEQFF.

This rearrangement joins TRBV5-6 to TRBJ2-7; there is no DNA to check the TCRdb D call of TRBD2. Germline V CDR1 and CDR2: SGHDT, YYEEEE. The CDR3 consists of 17 residues. Here the CDR3 reads CASSLGSTSGRSYEQYF. Supplemented by reference TRBV5-6 and TRBJ2-7, the full variable domain reads DAGVTQSPTHLIKTRGQQVTLRCSPKSGHDTVSWYQQALGQGPQFIFQYYEEEERQRGNFPDRFSGHQFPNYSSELNVNALLLGDSALYLCASSLGSTSGRSYEQYFGPGTRLTVT.

The rearrangement uses TRBV27 and TRBJ1-3; TCRdb's D gene call, TRBD1, goes unchecked for lack of DNA. The CDR3 is made up of 17 amino acids. Germline lookup yields CDR1 MNHEY and CDR2 SMNVEV (reference sequence). The CDR3 sequence: CASSLTGTLSSGNTIYF.